A single sample gave rise to the 29 T cell receptor beta chains below, sequenced in a study of Ad26.COV2.S vaccination and SARS-CoV-2 variants. Treatment described: roughly 19 received Ad26.COV2.S at low or high dose, single or two shots; about five received placebo; per-sample allocation not given. The samples date from day 63 after the first vaccine or placebo injection. TCRdb's copy holds only in-frame clones and misses some; the assay was immunoSEQ multiplex PCR. This sample has a few hundred thousand clones, with 87% found just once. The input for sequencing was peripheral blood, taken in a trial of Ad26.COV2.S vaccine versus placebo. The origin of the receptors is a person between 18 and 59 years old who received the Ad26.COV2.S COVID-19 vaccine or a placebo.

On this clone itself: Other DNA sequences in this sample translate to the same CDR3. This rearrangement joins TRBV9 to TRBJ1-1; D is uncertain. V was trimmed by 0 bases and J by 2 bases, leaving 5 bases between them. In germline, CDR1 is SGDLS, CDR2 YYNGEE. CDR3 length: 13 residues. This chain's CDR3 is CASSVVRNTEAFF. As DNA, the CDR3 is TGTGCCAGCAGCGTAGTTCGCAACACTGAAGCTTTCTTT.

The chain employs TRBV4-1 and TRBJ2-1; D remains unclear. The CDR3 contains 14 residues. Looked up from germline, CDR1 is MGHRA and CDR2 is YSYEKL. The V end lost 1 base, the J end lost 6 bases, and 10 bases lay between the germline ends. The CDR3 nucleotides are TGCGCCAGCAGCCAAGGGGGTATCCGCAATGAGCAGTTCTTC. Encoded protein: CASSQGGIRNEQFF.

This rearrangement joins TRBV11-2 to TRBJ1-1, with 8 bases lining up with TRBD1. This CDR3 region has 15 residues. The V and J ends lost 5 bases and 5 bases, in that order; junction bases with no gene match: 10. From germline, CDR1 is SGHAT and CDR2 FQNNGV. The CDR3 loop reads CASSPLAGGRTEAFF. CDR3 sequence (DNA): TGTGCCAGCAGCCCTCTTGCAGGGGGCCGGACTGAAGCTTTCTTT.

J is TRBJ2-5 and V is TRBV7-2; unclear D gene. The germline CDR1 and CDR2 sequences are SGHTA and FQGNSA. The CDR3 is made up of 16 amino acids. Trimming left V 1 base short and J 2 bases short, with 14 bases between. CDR3 nucleotides: TGTGCCAGCAGCTTAGACGAGGATGGGCTACAAGAGACCCAGTACTTC. Its translation is CASSLDEDGLQETQYF.

The chain combines TRBV25-1 with TRBJ1-1, with unresolved D. CDR1 is MGHDK and CDR2 is SYGVNS in the germline V gene. Trimming cost V 6 bases and J 1 base, with 0 bases left between them. This CDR3 has 10 amino acids. The CDR3 here is CASRNTEAFF. The CDR3 coding sequence is TGTGCCAGCAGGAACACTGAAGCTTTCTTT.

This rearrangement joins TRBV9 to TRBJ2-7; possibly TRBD1 or TRBD2 for D (6 bases each). Per the germline V gene, CDR1 is SGDLS and CDR2 is YYNGEE. Trimming cost V 3 bases and J 3 bases, with 10 bases left between them. The CDR3 contains 13 residues. CDR3 nucleotides: TGTGCCAGCAGCGGGAGGGACAACTACGAGCAGTACTTC. This codes for CASSGRDNYEQYF. Full variable domain (missing parts from reference TRBV9 and TRBJ2-7): DSGVTQTPKHLITATGQRVTLRCSPRSGDLSVYWYQQSLDQGLQFLIQYYNGEERAKGNILERFSAQQFPDLHSELNLSSLELGDSALYFCASSGRDNYEQYFGPGTRLTVT.

The gene calls are TRBV10-2 and TRBJ1-1; D is unclear. This CDR3 contains 13 residues. Trimming took 0 bases from V and 5 from J, leaving 7 bases between them. The germline V gene encodes CDR1 WSHSY and CDR2 SAAADI. In DNA, the CDR3 is TGCGCCAGCAGTGAGTCCCAGACGACTGAAGCTTTCTTT. Encoded protein: CASSESQTTEAFF.

This clone was seen once. The chain is built from TRBV7-9 and TRBJ2-5; TRBD1 is a possible D gene (5 bases). Germline CDR1 reads SEHNR; CDR2 reads FQNEAQ (reference sequence). CDR3 length: 13 amino acids. The V end was cut by 5 bases, the J end by 5 bases, with 12 bases between. The CDR3 spells CASSPISGETQYF. The DNA of the CDR3 is TGTGCCAGCAGCCCCATCTCAGGGGAGACCCAGTACTTC.

This sequence joins TRBV24-1 and TRBJ2-2; 7 bases are shared with TRBD1. Losses at the gene ends were 2 bases for V and 6 bases for J; bases not matched to a gene: 8. The V gene's germline CDR1 is KGHDR and CDR2 SFDVKD. CDR3 length equals 16 residues. CDR3 nucleotides: TGTGCCACCAGTGATTCTACAGGGGTTCGCGCCGGGGAGCTGTTTTTT. Translation: CATSDSTGVRAGELFF.

The V and J genes are TRBV12-5 and TRBJ2-2; maybe TRBD1 (5 bases). There are 13 residues in the CDR3. Germline assignment: CDR1 LGHNT and CDR2 FRNRAP. V was pared by 7 bases and J by 6 bases, with 12 bases between. In DNA, the CDR3 is TGTGCTAGTGCCACAGGTACCCCCGGGGAGCTGTTTTTT. This translates into CASATGTPGELFF.

A note on this clone: The identical CDR3 is also encoded by other nucleotide sequences in the sample. The rearrangement joins TRBV5-4 to TRBJ2-7; 7 bases align to TRBD1. Looked up from germline, CDR1 is SGHNT and CDR2 is YYREEE (reference sequence). The trim removed 4 bases at V and 2 bases at J, leaving 6 bases unmatched. There are 14 residues in the CDR3. The CDR3 DNA follows: TGTGCCAGCAGCCGGGACAGAGGACCCTACGAGCAGTACTTC. It yields the protein CASSRDRGPYEQYF.

J is TRBJ1-5 and V is TRBV5-1, with D possibly matching TRBD1 (6 bases). The CDR3 has 15 amino acids. V was clipped by 2 bases and J by 7 bases, with 16 bases between them. CDR1 and CDR2 from the germline V gene are SGHRS and YFSETQ. The CDR3 region has the DNA TGCGCCAGCAGCTTCCGGGCAGGGGAAGGCCAGCCCCAGCATTTT. Protein: CASSFRAGEGQPQHF.

V usage is TRBV19 and J usage is TRBJ1-1, with D perhaps TRBD1 (6 bases). Germline CDR1 reads LNHDA; CDR2 reads SQIVND (reference sequence). V was shortened by 8 bases and J by 1 base, with 8 bases between the two germline ends. CDR3 size: 12 residues. CDR3 in amino acids: CASWDKNTEAFF. CDR3 coding DNA: TGTGCCAGTTGGGACAAGAACACTGAAGCTTTCTTT.

J is TRBJ1-4 and V is TRBV5-8; D unresolved. Germline V gives CDR1 SGHTS, CDR2 YDEGEE. The CDR3 runs 15 residues. The ends were cut back, 0 bases at V and 1 base at J, with 7 bases in the middle. The CDR3 region has the DNA TGTGCCAGCAGCTTGGTACTCTTAACTAATGAAAAACTGTTTTTT. The encoded protein is CASSLVLLTNEKLFF. Full variable domain (rest looked up from reference TRBV5-8 and TRBJ1-4): EAGVTQSPTHLIKTRGQQATLRCSPISGHTSVYWYQQALGLGLQFLLWYDEGEERNRGNFPPRFSGRQFPNYSSELNVNALELEDSALYLCASSLVLLTNEKLFFGSGTQLSVL.

This sequence joins TRBV2 and TRBJ1-2; D gene uncertain. Trimming removed 0 bases from V and 4 bases from J, with 9 bases in between. Germline V lookup: CDR1 SNHLY, CDR2 FYNNEI. CDR3 length equals 14 residues. The CDR3 DNA is TGTGCCAGCAGTGAAGCGTCGGCATCCTATGGCTACACCTTC. Protein: CASSEASASYGYTF.

This sequence joins TRBV5-6 and TRBJ2-2; 7 bases line up with TRBD1. The germline gives CDR1 SGHDT, CDR2 YYEEEE. V shed 4 bases and J 1 base; nucleotides not matched to a gene: 4. The CDR3 loop spans 15 amino acids. CDR3 coding DNA: TGTGCCAGCAGCCCTGGGACAGTGAACACCGGGGAGCTGTTTTTT. It specifies CASSPGTVNTGELFF.

The V call is TRBV2, the J call TRBJ2-7; 7 nucleotides align to TRBD1. Germline CDR1 reads SNHLY; CDR2 reads FYNNEI. After removal of 7 bases from V and 2 bases from J, the junction contained 5 bases not matched to a gene. The CDR3 has 13 residues. CDR3 coding DNA: TGTGCCAGCAATTTAGGACAGGCCTACGAGCAGTACTTC. Translated, it gives CASNLGQAYEQYF.

The CDR3, as DNA: TGTGCCACCAGCAGACGTGTTTTATCCTACGAGCAGTACTTC. Its protein product is CATSRRVLSYEQYF. The J gene is TRBJ2-7, the V gene TRBV15, with D uncertain. V was pared by 2 bases and J by 1 base, with 9 bases between. Germline CDR1 is LNHNV and CDR2 is YYDKDF (reference sequence). The CDR3 is made up of 14 amino acids.

V is TRBV7-3 and J is TRBJ2-2; 7 bases match TRBD1. This CDR3 has 16 residues. Germline trimming cut 5 bases from V and 6 bases from J; bases unmatched to any gene: 12. Per the germline V gene, CDR1 is SGHTA and CDR2 is FQGTGA. The CDR3 nucleotides read TGTGCCAGCAGCCCAACAGGGGCTCAAAGAGCCGGGGAGCTGTTTTTT. This encodes CASSPTGAQRAGELFF.

CDR3 in DNA: TGTGCCAGCAGTTTTGACGGAAGCTCCTACAATGAGCAGTTCTTC. Protein: CASSFDGSSYNEQFF. The chain couples TRBV6-4 to TRBJ2-1; D gene uncertain. V was cut by 5 bases and J by 0 bases, with 11 bases left in between. Germline lookup yields CDR1 MRHNA and CDR2 SNTAGT. The CDR3 length is 15 residues.

This sequence joins TRBV7-9 and TRBJ1-2, with 9 bases identical to TRBD1. Germline CDR1 reads SEHNR; CDR2 reads FQNEAQ (reference sequence). The V and J ends lost 8 bases and 1 base, in that order; junction bases with no gene match: 2. This CDR3 has 13 residues. CDR3 loop: CASGQGLNYGYTF. The CDR3 DNA follows: TGTGCCAGCGGACAGGGGCTTAACTATGGCTACACCTTC.

In DNA form, the CDR3 reads TGTGCCAGCAGCATGGACATCCAAGAGACCCAGTACTTC. Residues: CASSMDIQETQYF. The chain is built from TRBV5-5 and TRBJ2-5, with D possibly TRBD1 on 5 matching bases. Trimming left V 4 bases short and J 1 base short, with 8 bases between. Germline CDR1 is SGHKS and CDR2 is YYEKEE (reference sequence). The CDR3 contains 13 residues.

The CDR3 coding sequence is TGTGCCAGCAGCCGCCGACAGGGATCATATGGCTACACCTTC. Its translation is CASSRRQGSYGYTF. The rearrangement joins TRBV11-2 to TRBJ1-2; 7 bases fit TRBD1. This CDR3 is 14 amino acids long. Unmatched junction bases numbered 8, after V lost 5 bases and J lost 5 bases. Germline CDR1 and CDR2: SGHAT and FQNNGV.

This clone has a single count. The gene calls are TRBV10-3 and TRBJ1-1, with 7 bases aligning to TRBD1. CDR1 ENHRY and CDR2 SYGVKD come from the germline V gene. The CDR3 covers 15 residues. With 6 bases clipped from V and 1 base from J, the junction kept 8 bases outside the gene matches. CDR3 residues: CAISGTEIKNTEAFF. The DNA for the CDR3 is TGTGCCATCAGCGGGACAGAGATTAAGAACACTGAAGCTTTCTTT.

The chain carries TRBV9 and TRBJ2-7; 8 bases align to TRBD1. Trimming at V came to 3 bases and at J to 1 base, leaving 3 bases not matched to a gene. Germline CDR1 reads SGDLS; CDR2 reads YYNGEE. CDR3 length equals 14 residues. CDR3 protein: CASSGQGTSYEQYF. The CDR3 DNA reads as TGTGCCAGCAGCGGACAGGGGACTTCCTACGAGCAGTACTTC.

V usage is TRBV7-3 and J usage is TRBJ1-1; perhaps TRBD1 as D (5 bases). Trimming cost V 1 base and J 4 bases, with 13 bases left between them. The germline V gene encodes CDR1 SGHTA and CDR2 FQGTGA. This CDR3 comprises 15 residues. The CDR3 loop is CASSLKRAGSTEAFF. CDR3 in DNA: TGTGCCAGCAGCTTAAAAAGGGCAGGGAGCACTGAAGCTTTCTTT.

Points on this clone: One end of the junction does not line up with germline, which may come from a read error. The chain recombines TRBV19 with TRBJ2-2, with 9 nucleotides matching TRBD1. The CDR3 runs 15 residues. Germline V lookup: CDR1 LNHDA, CDR2 SQIVND (reference sequence). The CDR3 coding sequence is TGTGCCAGTAGTGTACAGGGGGCGAAGACCGGGGAGCTGTTTTTT. Residues: CASSVQGAKTGELFF.

The chain combines TRBV4-2 with TRBJ2-5; D possibly matches TRBD1 or TRBD2 (7 bases each). Germline V gives CDR1 LGHNA, CDR2 YNFKEQ. V gave up 1 base and J gave up 3 bases, with 12 bases separating them. The CDR3 spans 15 residues. Here the CDR3 reads CASSQGGGQKETQYF. The CDR3 bases are TGTGCCAGCAGCCAAGGGGGGGGACAGAAAGAGACCCAGTACTTC.

This sequence joins TRBV5-1 and TRBJ1-4, with TRBD1 identical over 8 bases. CDR1 and CDR2 from the germline V gene are SGHRS and YFSETQ. CDR3 size: 16 residues. Trimming cost V 0 bases and J 4 bases; bases outside gene matches: 5. Written as DNA, the CDR3 is TGCGCCAGCAGCTTGGGGACAGGGCAAATTAATGAAAAACTGTTTTTT. Translation: CASSLGTGQINEKLFF.